This T cell receptor beta chain was identified in a study of regulatory T cells in long-lasting Graves disease. Libraries of TCR beta came from iRepertoire HTBI primers plus Arm-PCR of CDR3 regions. TCRdb fed the multiplex PCR reads into MiXCR, producing one record per CDR3 protein. In the table there are roughly 610,000 distinct CDR3 sequences, around 17% of which are singletons. Indicated time point: newly diagnosed GD, antithyroid drugs for less than 3 months. Extracted PBMC RNA gave rise to the TCR library. The ends were cut back, 4 bases at V and 0 bases at J, with 16 bases in the middle. This CDR3 is 17 amino acids long. The germline V gene encodes CDR1 MDHEN and CDR2 SYDVKM. Many counts were recorded for this clonotype. The same data also contributed to another study, on T cells in Graves' hyperthyroidism and ophthalmopathy. That report adds: The diagnostic basis comprised clinical symptoms, serum thyroxine and TRAb, thyroid ultrasound and orbital computed tomography.

The chain employs TRBV28 and TRBJ1-3; D possibly corresponds to TRBD1 (5 bases). This receptor was taken from a woman under 40 with Graves disease. Specimen: peripheral blood mononuclear cells (PBMCs), collected at new diagnosis, from a patient treated with antithyroid drugs. The DNA of the CDR3 is TGTGCCAGCAGTTGGGGGTTTGTCATCAGCTCTGGAAACACCATATATTTT. Translated, it gives CASSWGFVISSGNTIYF.